The clone carrying this T cell receptor (beta chain) was counted only a few times. This entry is derived from a study of control samples from healthy donors and cancer patients. The germline V and J ends were trimmed by 7 bases and 5 bases, with 18 bases remaining between them. The CDR3 has 15 residues. Germline CDR1 and CDR2: SNHLY and FYNNEI. Libraries were prepared by immunoSEQ multiplex PCR; TCRdb keeps only in-frame clonotypes and omits some of them. Seen here are about 170,000 clones, roughly 88% observed once, and the top ten hold approximately 4.9%. This TCR was recovered from a woman in her twenties or thirties in good health. The rearrangement links TRBV2 to TRBJ2-1; weak D call: TRBD2 (5 bases). Sequencing was done on a sample of blood. DNA for the CDR3: TGTGCCAGCATCCCTTTCTCAGCGGCAAACAATGAGCAGTTCTTC. Translating it yields CASIPFSAANNEQFF.